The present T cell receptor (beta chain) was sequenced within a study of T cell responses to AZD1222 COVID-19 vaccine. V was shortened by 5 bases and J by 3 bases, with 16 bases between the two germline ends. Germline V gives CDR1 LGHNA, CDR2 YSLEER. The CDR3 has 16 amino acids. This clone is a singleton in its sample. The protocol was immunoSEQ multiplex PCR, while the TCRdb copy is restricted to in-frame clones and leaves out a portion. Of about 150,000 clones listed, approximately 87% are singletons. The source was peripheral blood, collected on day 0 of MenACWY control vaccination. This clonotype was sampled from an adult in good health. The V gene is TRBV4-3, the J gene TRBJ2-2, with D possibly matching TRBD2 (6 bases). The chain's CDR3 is CASSSRVAEYTGELFF. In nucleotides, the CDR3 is TGCGCCAGCAGCTCCCGAGTAGCGGAGTACACCGGGGAGCTGTTTTTT.